The 25 T cell receptor beta chains below were found in one sample sequenced in a study of blood T cell repertoires in COVID-19. Sequencing used immunoSEQ multiplex PCR; TCRdb keeps in-frame clones, though not all of them. The table shows some 100,000 clones, with approximately 89% occurring only once. Sequenced material: peripheral blood. These receptors were obtained from a man in his 60s with acute or convalescent COVID-19.

The chain employs TRBV29-1 and TRBJ1-2; 8 positions agree with TRBD1. Germline V lookup: CDR1 SQVTM, CDR2 ANQGSEA. The V and J ends lost 5 bases and 5 bases, in that order; junction bases with no gene match: 7. The CDR3 is made up of 13 amino acids. Written as DNA, the CDR3 is TGCAGCGTTAACGACAGGGGAGGGTATGGCTACACCTTC. Translating gives CSVNDRGGYGYTF.

The chain is built from TRBV30 and TRBJ2-7, with TRBD1 as a possible D gene (6 bases). CDR1 GTSNPN and CDR2 SVGIG come from the germline V gene (reference sequence). The V end was cut by 4 bases, the J end by 1 base, with 8 bases between. The CDR3 has 12 amino acids. CDR3 in amino acids: CAWKQGSYEQYF. In nucleotides, the CDR3 is TGTGCCTGGAAACAGGGTTCCTACGAGCAGTACTTC.

The chain couples TRBV3-1 (or the pseudogene TRBV3-2) to TRBJ1-2; D is uncertain. CDR1 is LGHDT and CDR2 is YNNKEL in the germline V gene (reference sequence). The CDR3 has 14 amino acids. With 0 bases removed from V and 3 bases from J, the gap between germline ends came to 8 bases. The CDR3 loop is CASSQDRRYYGYTF. The CDR3 DNA is TGTGCCAGCAGCCAAGACAGGCGATACTATGGCTACACCTTC.

This chain joins TRBV5-4 and TRBJ2-7; 14 bases align to TRBD2. The V gene's germline CDR1 is SGHNT and CDR2 YYREEE (reference sequence). V shed 4 bases, J shed 0 bases, and the junction held 3 bases outside the gene matches. This CDR3 spans 16 amino acids. This chain's CDR3 is CASSLGTSGSSYEQYV. CDR3 sequence (DNA): TGTGCCAGCAGCCTCGGGACTAGCGGGAGCTCCTACGAGCAGTACGTC.

The gene calls are TRBV5-1 and TRBJ1-3; tentatively, D is TRBD1 (5 bases). V shed 0 bases and J shed 2 bases, with 9 bases lying between them. There are 15 residues in the CDR3. CDR1 and CDR2 from the germline V gene are SGHRS and YFSETQ. The CDR3 DNA reads as TGCGCCAGCAGCTTGGTAGGGGATACTGGAAACACCATATATTTT. Its translation: CASSLVGDTGNTIYF.

This CDR3 reads CASSQRTGPSGSPLHF. The CDR3 nucleotides are TGTGCCAGCAGCCAAAGGACAGGTCCTTCAGGTTCACCCCTCCACTTT. The rearrangement links TRBV3-1 (or the pseudogene TRBV3-2) to TRBJ1-6; 7 bases map to TRBD1. Losses at the gene ends were 2 bases for V and 9 bases for J; bases not matched to a gene: 10. The CDR3 loop spans 16 amino acids. Germline CDR1 is LGHDT and CDR2 is YNNKEL (reference sequence).

V usage is TRBV5-1 and J usage is TRBJ1-2; 8 bases align to TRBD1. The CDR3 loop spans 15 amino acids. Germline lookup yields CDR1 SGHRS and CDR2 YFSETQ. Trimming at V came to 3 bases and at J to 2 bases, leaving 6 bases not matched to a gene. DNA for the CDR3: TGCGCCAGCAGCTCGGTCCAGGGGGCGAACTATGGCTACACCTTC. Translated: CASSSVQGANYGYTF.

This clone is a singleton in its sample. This chain connects TRBV2 to TRBJ2-5, with D hard to call. Trimming removed 7 bases from V and 1 base from J, with 13 bases in between. Germline V gene data show CDR1 as SNHLY and CDR2 as FYNNEI. The CDR3 is made up of 14 amino acids. The CDR3 bases are TGTGCCAGCAAGACGACACGTAGCCAAGAGACCCAGTACTTC. It is translated as CASKTTRSQETQYF.

The chain links TRBV7-3 to TRBJ1-1; 7 bases agree with TRBD1. The CDR3 contains 14 residues. V shed 3 bases and J 13 bases; nucleotides not matched to a gene: 14. Germline V gene data show CDR1 as SGHTA and CDR2 as FQGTGA. The CDR3 DNA is TGTGCCAGCAGCTTCAACCGGGACAGCGGTACGCTTTTCTTT. Translated, it gives CASSFNRDSGTLFF.

The chain uses TRBV18 and TRBJ2-1, with 14 nucleotides matching TRBD2. J lost 6 bases, V lost 2 bases, and 3 bases had no gene match. This CDR3 region has 16 residues. Germline assignment: CDR1 KGHSH and CDR2 LQKENI. CDR3 sequence reads: CASSPIGLAGGNEQFF. The CDR3, as DNA: TGTGCCAGCTCACCAATAGGACTAGCGGGAGGCAATGAGCAGTTCTTC.

The chain recombines TRBV5-1 with TRBJ2-2; the D gene is possibly TRBD1 (5 bases). CDR1 is SGHRS and CDR2 is YFSETQ in the germline V gene. The V and J ends lost 0 bases and 2 bases respectively, with 8 bases between them. The CDR3 has 15 residues. The CDR3 coding sequence is TGCGCCAGCAGCTTGGAGACAGATAACACCGGGGAGCTGTTTTTT. It codes for CASSLETDNTGELFF.

The chain recombines TRBV30 with TRBJ2-3; D may be TRBD1 (6 bases). The CDR3 runs to 16 residues. Germline assignment: CDR1 GTSNPN and CDR2 SVGIG (reference sequence). V dropped 2 bases and J dropped 0 bases, with 15 bases sitting between them. The CDR3 coding sequence is TGTGCCTGGAGTCTGCGGACAGCGACTAGCACAGATACGCAGTATTTT. Translation: CAWSLRTATSTDTQYF.

This clone has only one observation. The V call is TRBV2, the J call TRBJ2-5; tentative D call: TRBD2 (6 bases). The V gene's germline CDR1 is SNHLY and CDR2 FYNNEI. The CDR3 extends over 15 amino acids. The V end lost 7 bases, the J end lost 5 bases, and 20 bases lay between the germline ends. CDR3 coding DNA: TGTGCCAGCACCAAGAGCGCGGGGCCCCGGGAGACCCAGTACTTC. Amino acid sequence: CASTKSAGPRETQYF.

The V gene is TRBV4-1, the J gene TRBJ1-1; the match to TRBD1 covers 9 bases. The CDR3 extends over 15 amino acids. The junction had 7 bases not matched to a gene; V was cut back by 4 bases and J by 4 bases. CDR1 and CDR2 from the germline V gene are MGHRA and YSYEKL. The CDR3 DNA sequence: TGCGCCAGCAGCCGTACAGGGGGCACGGGCACTGAAGCTTTCTTT. Translating gives CASSRTGGTGTEAFF.

The chain couples TRBV6-4 to TRBJ2-5, with TRBD2 matching over 10 bases. V lost 4 bases to trimming and J lost 2 bases; unmatched junction nucleotides: 4. This CDR3 is 15 amino acids long. Per germline, CDR1 MRHNA and CDR2 SNTAGT. The CDR3 sequence is CASSVEAGGQETQYF. CDR3 nucleotide sequence: TGTGCCAGCAGTGTCGAAGCGGGAGGGCAAGAGACCCAGTACTTC.

This clone was observed a handful of times. The chain has TRBV10-3 and TRBJ2-1; 11 positions agree with TRBD1. V gave up 4 bases and J gave up 7 bases; unmatched junction bases: 6. The CDR3 loop spans 15 amino acids. Germline lookup yields CDR1 ENHRY and CDR2 SYGVKD. The CDR3 protein is CAISAGTGGLNEQFF. The CDR3 nucleotides read TGTGCCATCAGTGCCGGGACAGGGGGTTTGAATGAGCAGTTCTTC.

The chain is built from TRBV3-1 (or the pseudogene TRBV3-2) and TRBJ1-6, with D unclear. The germline V and J ends were trimmed by 0 bases and 8 bases, with 14 bases remaining between them. Germline-derived CDR1 and CDR2 are LGHDT and YNNKEL (reference sequence). The CDR3 runs to 16 residues. The CDR3 bases are TGTGCCAGCAGCCAAGATCTCGGGTTGGTTGATTCACCCCTCCACTTT. It encodes CASSQDLGLVDSPLHF.

The chain recombines TRBV29-1 with TRBJ2-3; 8 positions match TRBD2. CDR1 SQVTM and CDR2 ANQGSEA come from the germline V gene. The V segment lost 0 bases and the J segment 1 base; nucleotides outside the gene matches: 6. This CDR3 region has 16 residues. The CDR3 nucleotides are TGCAGCGTTGAAGATCAGGGGCGGGGGGGCACAGATACGCAGTATTTT. It yields the protein CSVEDQGRGGTDTQYF.

The rearrangement links TRBV19 to TRBJ1-1; 7 positions match TRBD1. Unmatched junction bases numbered 12, after V lost 10 bases and J lost 4 bases. The CDR3 sequence is 14 residues long. Germline CDR1 is LNHDA and CDR2 is SQIVND (reference sequence). The CDR3 loop reads CATQNTGAGTEAFF. The DNA of the CDR3 is TGTGCCACCCAAAACACAGGGGCGGGCACTGAAGCTTTCTTT.

V gene TRBV2 combines with J gene TRBJ1-1, with D possibly being TRBD1 (6 bases). Germline V gene sequence: CDR1 SNHLY, CDR2 FYNNEI. V lost 6 bases, J lost 1 base, and 12 bases lay in between. The CDR3 extends over 14 amino acids. The CDR3 sequence is CASRFGTKNTEAFF. For the CDR3, the DNA is TGTGCCAGCAGGTTCGGGACAAAGAACACTGAAGCTTTCTTT.

The chain is built from TRBV2 and TRBJ2-3, with 9 bases that match TRBD2. The germline gives CDR1 SNHLY, CDR2 FYNNEI. V shed 6 bases and J 2 bases; nucleotides not matched to a gene: 6. The CDR3 is 15 amino acids. CDR3 residues: CASSTGTSPTDTQYF. The CDR3 DNA reads as TGTGCCAGCAGCACCGGGACTAGCCCCACAGATACGCAGTATTTT.

The chain carries TRBV7-3 and TRBJ2-5; 7 nucleotides align to TRBD2. Germline CDR1 and CDR2: SGHTA and FQGTGA. The CDR3 has 16 amino acids. Trimming took 1 base from V and 2 from J; bases not matched to a gene: 7. The CDR3 reads CASSLRGGRIQETQYF. The CDR3 bases are TGTGCCAGCAGCTTAAGGGGCGGGAGAATTCAAGAGACCCAGTACTTC.

The genes are TRBV6-5 and TRBJ1-6; D gene uncertain. The V end lost 1 base, the J end lost 13 bases, and 14 bases lay between the germline ends. In germline, CDR1 is MNHEY, CDR2 SVGAGI. CDR3 length equals 14 residues. CDR3 loop: CASSYLKTTRPLHF. As DNA, the CDR3 is TGTGCCAGCAGTTACTTGAAGACTACGAGGCCCCTCCACTTT.

The chain has TRBV28 and TRBJ1-3, with 7 bases matching TRBD1. The CDR3 sequence is 16 residues long. V trimming: 4 bases; J trimming: 0 bases; junction bases outside the gene matches: 6. Germline CDR1 MDHEN, CDR2 SYDVKM. CDR3 amino acids: CASSYNRGLSGNTIYF. The CDR3 bases are TGTGCCAGCAGTTATAACAGGGGCCTCTCTGGAAACACCATATATTTT.

This clone was seen more than once but under ten times. The chain uses TRBV4-1 and TRBJ1-2, with D possibly matching TRBD1 (6 bases). Germline V gene sequence: CDR1 MGHRA, CDR2 YSYEKL. The CDR3 is 18 residues long. The V gene lost 2 bases and the J gene lost 4 bases, with 23 bases spanning the gap. The CDR3 reads CASSQSAGDRADLYGYTF. The DNA for the CDR3 is TGCGCCAGCAGCCAATCAGCAGGGGATAGAGCTGACCTCTATGGCTACACCTTC.